Included here is one T cell receptor beta chain sequence, with context. The antigen this receptor binds is unknown. No base qualities exist here, and no much larger clone lies one base off it. The source of the sample is a study of blood T cell repertoires in COVID-19 (dated by TCRdb to 2018 to 2021). In the study overall: Collaborator samples came from the United States, Italy and Spain and covered acute and convalescent phases of COVID-19. Deeply sampled blood TCRbeta repertoires from subjects exposed to, actively infected with, or recovered from COVID-19 were included in the dataset. The samples were drawn from the first 160 participants of the ongoing ImmuneRACE study and from 1,254 subjects provided by 6 global collaborators. The material from the prospective study consisted of cDNA or gDNA derived from T cells, B-cell-depleted T cells, or PBMCs. A de-identified subject ID, COVID-19 status, age in years and sex were almost always included in the sample metadata. Where available, HLA class I and class II types were taken from metadata supplied by the sample provider and were not determined by assay-based typing. The repertoires were made available in a free public database intended to serve as a resource for research on the immune response to SARS-CoV-2. Here is what the overall study found, with its caveats: The quantity of clinical and demographic metadata differed by source and by participant and was supplied without curation.

Trimming takes 4 bases off V and 2 bases off J; junction bases not matched to a gene: 4. The germline V gene sets CDR1 to SNHLY and CDR2 to FYNNEI. The CDR3 measures 14 amino acids from cysteine to phenylalanine. The read is trimmed to its CDR3 DNA, 42 bases read in frame from base 1. Enrolling through a virtual design, the prospective study's participants ranged in age from about 18 to 89 years and lived across some 23 United States geographic areas. In the prospective study, cohorts were assigned on the basis of participant-reported clinical history obtained from a screening survey and a study questionnaire. In the prospective study, mobile phlebotomists collected whole blood, serum and a nasopharyngeal or oropharyngeal swab from each participant. Prospective study participants could optionally give additional blood draws and questionnaires over an approximately 2-month period. Before DNA extraction, prospective study blood samples were shipped either frozen or at room temperature.

The immunoSEQ Assay, a bias-controlled multiplex PCR, was used to amplify TCRbeta CDR3 regions from genomic DNA. As for how the authors treated the data: Nucleated cell counts per sample were estimated from amplification of reference gene primers within the assay. To quantify the absolute abundance of each unique TCRbeta CDR3 rearrangement, sequence reads were collapsed and filtered. For each sample, productive Simpson clonality was calculated by taking the square root of Simpson's diversity index across productive rearrangements. TCRdb obtained this table from immuneACCESS and retained in-frame rearrangements with V and J assigned. These tables miss some clones; where compared with another copy, unresolved V genes account for less than half of the shortfall, and the remainder is unexplained. V and J calls and clone size are given by that table; D and trimming were obtained from the DNA. Here the sample has about 400,000 clones; roughly 88% occur a single time. The top ten hold roughly 2% of the sample.

The chain is encoded by TRBV2 joined to TRBJ1-2; 7 bases in between match TRBD1. The sequence was obtained from a woman in her thirties or forties with acute COVID-19. What was sequenced was PBMCs or T cells enriched from blood (not recorded which). The DNA sequence reads TGTGCCAGCAGTGGGACAGGTCAAAACTATGGCTACACCTTC. This translates into CASSGTGQNYGYTF.